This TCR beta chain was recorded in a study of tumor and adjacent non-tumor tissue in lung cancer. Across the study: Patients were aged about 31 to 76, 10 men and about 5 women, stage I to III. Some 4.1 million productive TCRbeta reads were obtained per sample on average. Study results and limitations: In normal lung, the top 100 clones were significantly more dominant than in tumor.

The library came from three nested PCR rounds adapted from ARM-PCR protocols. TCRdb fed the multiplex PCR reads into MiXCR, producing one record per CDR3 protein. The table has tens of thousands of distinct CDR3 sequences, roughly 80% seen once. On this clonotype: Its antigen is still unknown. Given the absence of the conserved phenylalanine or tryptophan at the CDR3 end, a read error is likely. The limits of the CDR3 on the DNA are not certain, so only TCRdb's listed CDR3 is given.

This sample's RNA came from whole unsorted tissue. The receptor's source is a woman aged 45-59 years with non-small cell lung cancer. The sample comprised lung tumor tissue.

The chain's CDR3 is CTSSQDSGPQETQYL. V and J are TRBV4-3 and TRBJ2-5. A total of 15 residues make up the CDR3, ends included. Germline CDR1 and CDR2: LGHNA and YSLEER.